These T cell receptor beta chains were read from a single sample in a study of T cell repertoires in cytomegalovirus infection. These receptors' targets are unknown. Each CDR3 protein is one row after TCRdb ran MiXCR on the reads. The top ten clones hold about an eighth of a sample with about 920,000 distinct CDR3 sequences, 30% to 40% of them seen once. Source: cultured CD8+ T cells from PBMCs, taken from culture after CMV antigen stimulation. The receptor source for this set is a human donor in good health (CMV status not recorded). Some clones in this sample may be carry-over from other donors' samples. The CDR3 runs from the conserved cysteine through the conserved F or W. Each record gives: clone size, J gene, V gene, D gene, CDR3 protein, CDR3 DNA. D genes are given only for firm matches. Clone sizes are given selectively: once, few, many, or a class where the clone is expanded.

>few|TRBJ1-1|TRBV6-2/TRBV6-3|.
CASSLSVGGTEAFF
TGTGCCAGCAGTCTGTCGGTGGGAGGCACTGAAGCTTTCTTT
>few|TRBJ1-1|TRBV4-3|.
CASSQGGPGVGRGLNTEAFF
TGCGCCAGCAGCCAAGGAGGGCCGGGGGTCGGAAGGGGTCTCAACACTGAAGCTTTCTTT
>.|TRBJ1-2|TRBV6-6|.
CASSYSSKIDGYTF
TGTGCCAGCAGTTACTCTAGCAAGATTGATGGCTACACCTTC
>few|TRBJ1-4|TRBV6-1|TRBD1
CASMKGGERKLFF
TGTGCCAGCATGAAAGGGGGCGAAAGAAAACTGTTTTTT
>few|TRBJ1-1|TRBV6-1|TRBD1
CASSDYRDRLYTEAFF
TGTGCCAGCAGTGATTATAGGGACAGGCTCTACACTGAAGCTTTCTTT
>once|TRBJ2-3|TRBV3-1|.
CASSQWRDTQYF
TGTGCCAGCAGCCAATGGAGAGATACGCAGTATTTT
>few|TRBJ1-3|TRBV5-4|.
CASSLGTGLVRGSSGNTIYF
TGTGCCAGCAGCTTGGGGACGGGATTGGTCAGGGGAAGCTCTGGAAACACCATATATTTT
>many|TRBJ1-1|TRBV7-2|.
CASSFHLLNTEAFF
TGTGCCAGCAGCTTCCACCTTCTGAACACTGAAGCTTTCTTT
>many|TRBJ2-2|TRBV7-3|.
CASSLTVGRNTGELFF
TGTGCCAGCAGCTTAACGGTGGGACGGAACACCGGGGAGCTGTTTTTT
>.|TRBJ1-1|TRBV7-9|.
CASSPETGWNTEAFF
TGTGCCAGCAGCCCGGAGACAGGATGGAACACTGAAGCTTTCTTT
>.|TRBJ1-2|TRBV7-8|.
CASSLDGRGYYGYTF
TGTGCCAGCAGCTTAGATGGCAGAGGGTACTATGGCTACACCTTC
>.|TRBJ1-2|TRBV4-1|.
CASSAPYGYTF
TGCGCCAGCAGCGCACCCTATGGCTACACCTTC
>many|TRBJ2-2|TRBV6-5|.
CASSLVAKTGELFF
TGTGCCAGCAGTTTAGTAGCGAAGACCGGGGAGCTGTTTTTT
>few|TRBJ1-3|TRBV4-3|.
CASSPWAAARILSGNTIYF
TGCGCCAGCAGCCCCTGGGCGGCAGCGAGGATTCTCTCTGGAAACACCATATATTTT
>.|TRBJ1-2|TRBV5-4|TRBD1
CASSSSTGDDGYTF
TGTGCCAGCAGCTCTTCGACAGGGGATGATGGCTACACCTTC